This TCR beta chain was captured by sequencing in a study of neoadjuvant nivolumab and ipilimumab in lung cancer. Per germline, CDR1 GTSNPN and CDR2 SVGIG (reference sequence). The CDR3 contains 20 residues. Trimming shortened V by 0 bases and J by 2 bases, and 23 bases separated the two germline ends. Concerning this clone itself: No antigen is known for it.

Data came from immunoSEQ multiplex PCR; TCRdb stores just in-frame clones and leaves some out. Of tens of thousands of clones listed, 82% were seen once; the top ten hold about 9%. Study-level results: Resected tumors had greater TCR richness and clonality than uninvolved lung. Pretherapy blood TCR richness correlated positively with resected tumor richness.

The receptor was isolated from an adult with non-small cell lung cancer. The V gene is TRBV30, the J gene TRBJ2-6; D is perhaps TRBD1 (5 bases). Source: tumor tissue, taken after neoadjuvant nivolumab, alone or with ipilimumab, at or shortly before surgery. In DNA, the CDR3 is TGTGCCTGGAGTGTACCAAGTCCTTCAGGGATTGGGGCTGGGGCCAACGTCCTGACTTTC. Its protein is CAWSVPSPSGIGAGANVLTF.